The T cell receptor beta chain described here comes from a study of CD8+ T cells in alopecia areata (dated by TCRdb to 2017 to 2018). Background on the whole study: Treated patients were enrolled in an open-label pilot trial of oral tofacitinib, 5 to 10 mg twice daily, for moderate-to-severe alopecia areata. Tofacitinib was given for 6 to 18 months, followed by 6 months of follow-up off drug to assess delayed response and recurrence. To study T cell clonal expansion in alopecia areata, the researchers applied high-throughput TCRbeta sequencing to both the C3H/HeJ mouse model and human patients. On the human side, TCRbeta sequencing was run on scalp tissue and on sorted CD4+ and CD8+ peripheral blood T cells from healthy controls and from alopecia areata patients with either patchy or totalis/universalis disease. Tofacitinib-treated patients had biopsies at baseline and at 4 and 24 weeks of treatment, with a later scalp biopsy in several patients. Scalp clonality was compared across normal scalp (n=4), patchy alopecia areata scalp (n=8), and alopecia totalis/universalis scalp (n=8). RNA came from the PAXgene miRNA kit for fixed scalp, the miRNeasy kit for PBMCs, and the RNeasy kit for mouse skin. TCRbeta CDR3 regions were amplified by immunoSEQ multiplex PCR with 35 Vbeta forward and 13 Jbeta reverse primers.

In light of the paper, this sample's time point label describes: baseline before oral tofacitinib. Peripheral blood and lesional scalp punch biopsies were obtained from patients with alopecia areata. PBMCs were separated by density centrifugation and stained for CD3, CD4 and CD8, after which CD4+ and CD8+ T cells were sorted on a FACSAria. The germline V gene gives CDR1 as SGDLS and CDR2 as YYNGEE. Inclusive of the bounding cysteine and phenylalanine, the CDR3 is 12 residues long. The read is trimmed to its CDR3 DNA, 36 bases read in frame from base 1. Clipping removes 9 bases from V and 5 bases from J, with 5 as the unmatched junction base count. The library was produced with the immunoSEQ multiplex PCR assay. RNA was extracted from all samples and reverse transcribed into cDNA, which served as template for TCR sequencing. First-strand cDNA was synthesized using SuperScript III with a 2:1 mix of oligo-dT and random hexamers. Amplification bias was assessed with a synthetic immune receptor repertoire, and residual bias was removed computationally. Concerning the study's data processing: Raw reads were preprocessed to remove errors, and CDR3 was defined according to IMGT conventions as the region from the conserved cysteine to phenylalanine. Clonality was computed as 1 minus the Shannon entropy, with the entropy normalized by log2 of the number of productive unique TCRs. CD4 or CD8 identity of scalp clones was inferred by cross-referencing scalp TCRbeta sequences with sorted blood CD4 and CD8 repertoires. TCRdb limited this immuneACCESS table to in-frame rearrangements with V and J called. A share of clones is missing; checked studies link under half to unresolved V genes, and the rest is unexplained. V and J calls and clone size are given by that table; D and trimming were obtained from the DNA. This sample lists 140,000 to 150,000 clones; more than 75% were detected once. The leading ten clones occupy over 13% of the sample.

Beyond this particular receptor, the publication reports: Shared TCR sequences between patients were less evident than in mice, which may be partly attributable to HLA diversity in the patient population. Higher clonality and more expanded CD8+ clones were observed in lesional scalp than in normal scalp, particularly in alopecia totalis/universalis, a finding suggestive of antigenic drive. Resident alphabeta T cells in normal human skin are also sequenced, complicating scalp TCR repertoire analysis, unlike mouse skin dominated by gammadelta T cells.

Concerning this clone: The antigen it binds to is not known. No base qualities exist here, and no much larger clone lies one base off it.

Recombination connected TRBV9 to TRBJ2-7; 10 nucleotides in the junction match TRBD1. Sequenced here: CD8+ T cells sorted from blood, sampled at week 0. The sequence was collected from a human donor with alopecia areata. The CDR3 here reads CATRQGANEQYF. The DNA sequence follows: TGTGCCACCCGACAGGGGGCGAACGAGCAGTACTTC.